Shown below are 13 T cell receptor beta chains from a single sample sequenced in a study of liver allograft versus peripheral blood T cells. About the research overall: The study compared liver allograft T cell receptor repertoires against peripheral blood repertoires of liver transplant recipients.

TCRdb re-called the reads through MiXCR, storing one row per CDR3 protein. Among fewer than 15,000 distinct CDR3 sequences listed, around 18% were seen once. The receptors derive from a human patient who had a liver transplant. The graft donor may have contributed some T cells.

This clonotype was recorded many times. This rearrangement joins TRBV18 to TRBJ2-4, with D possibly TRBD1 on 6 matching bases. Germline CDR1 is KGHSH and CDR2 is LQKENI. V dropped 3 bases and J dropped 11 bases, with 11 bases sitting between them. The length of the CDR3 is 12 residues. CDR3 DNA: TGTGCCAGCTCACCGGGCGAGGGGGTTCAGTACTTC. As protein: CASSPGEGVQYF.

By share of the sample, this clonotype is medium-sized. CDR3 coding DNA: TGTGCCAGCAGTTACGGCGCGACCGGGGAGCTGTTTTTT. Translation: CASSYGATGELFF. The V gene is TRBV6-5, the J gene TRBJ2-2, with D unresolved. The CDR3 consists of 13 residues. Per germline, CDR1 MNHEY and CDR2 SVGAGI. The V end lost 2 bases, the J end lost 5 bases, and 6 bases lay between the germline ends.

This clonotype counts as medium-sized. CDR3 nucleotide sequence: TGTGCCAGTAGACCCGACAGGGTTACCTGGAACACTGAAGCTTTCTTT. This gives the protein CASRPDRVTWNTEAFF. The chain employs TRBV19 and TRBJ1-1, with 7 bases aligning to TRBD1. There are 16 residues in the CDR3. Germline trimming cut 6 bases from V and 1 base from J; bases unmatched to any gene: 11. Germline CDR1 reads LNHDA; CDR2 reads SQIVND (reference sequence).

The chain joins TRBV5-4 to TRBJ2-5; 8 bases fit TRBD2. Germline assignment: CDR1 SGHNT and CDR2 YYREEE (reference sequence). With V trimmed by 2 bases and J by 4 bases, 4 bases remained unmatched. The CDR3 consists of 14 residues. The CDR3 loop reads CASSLAGVGETQYF. Written as DNA, the CDR3 is TGTGCCAGCAGCTTAGCGGGGGTGGGAGAGACCCAGTACTTC.

To note about this clonotype: This may stem from a read error, because a much larger clone lies one nucleotide away. The chain joins TRBV28 to TRBJ1-6; 7 bases match TRBD1. Germline lookup yields CDR1 MDHEN and CDR2 SYDVKM. The CDR3 is 16 amino acids. The CDR3 sequence is CTSSPMGTGVVSPLHF. The CDR3 region has the DNA TGTACCAGCAGTCCAATGGGTACAGGGGTCGTTTCACCCCTCCACTTT.

By frequency in the sample, this clonotype is medium-sized. The chain combines TRBV29-1 with TRBJ2-7, with D maybe TRBD1 (6 bases). V was pared by 6 bases and J by 0 bases, with 21 bases between. This CDR3 is built from 16 residues. CDR1 is SQVTM, CDR2 ANQGSEA, per germline. The CDR3 sequence is CSVATQGLRSSYEQYF. CDR3 bases: TGCAGCGTCGCCACACAGGGCCTAAGGAGCTCCTACGAGCAGTACTTC.

At least ten counts were recorded for this clonotype. The chain joins TRBV29-1 to TRBJ1-2, with D perhaps TRBD1 (5 bases). Germline V gene sequence: CDR1 SQVTM, CDR2 ANQGSEA. V lost 8 bases to trimming and J lost 7 bases, with 14 bases between them. The CDR3 length is 11 residues. The CDR3 sequence: CSFGGDVGYTF. The DNA of the CDR3 is TGCAGCTTCGGGGGGGACGTTGGCTACACCTTC.

The DNA for the CDR3 is TGTGCCAGCAGCTCCTCACGGGAAAAACTGTTTTTT. It translates to CASSSSREKLFF. The chain links TRBV7-9 to TRBJ1-4; D is ambiguous. This CDR3 is built from 12 residues. Germline assignment: CDR1 SEHNR and CDR2 FQNEAQ (reference sequence). The germline V and J ends were trimmed by 4 bases and 8 bases, with 8 bases remaining between them. Combining the CDR3 with reference TRBV7-9 and TRBJ1-4 gives the whole variable domain DTGVSQNPRHKITKRGQNVTFRCDPISEHNRLYWYRQTLGQGPEFLTYFQNEAQLEKSRLLSDRFSAERPKGSFSTLEIQRTEQGDSAMYLCASSSSREKLFFGSGTQLSVL.

This clonotype occurred many times. The V call is TRBV28, the J call TRBJ1-2; 10 bases align to TRBD1. The CDR3 runs 13 residues. The junction had 7 bases not matched to a gene; V was cut back by 8 bases and J by 7 bases. The V gene's germline CDR1 is MDHEN and CDR2 SYDVKM. The CDR3 sequence is CASSRQGAVGYTF. CDR3 nucleotide sequence: TGTGCCAGCTCGCGACAGGGGGCCGTTGGCTACACCTTC.

There are a few counts of this clonotype. The chain couples TRBV20-1 to TRBJ1-5; 9 bases line up with TRBD1. Per the germline V gene, CDR1 is DFQATT and CDR2 is SNEGSKA (reference sequence). The J segment lost 6 bases and the V segment lost 5 bases, leaving 5 bases of the junction unmatched. CDR3 length: 13 amino acids. The CDR3 DNA is TGCAGTGCTGGACAGGGGAGCGGTCAGCCCCAGCATTTT. This sequence encodes CSAGQGSGQPQHF.

By sample fraction, this clonotype is medium-sized. This rearrangement joins TRBV19 to TRBJ1-2; no clear D gene. Per the germline V gene, CDR1 is LNHDA and CDR2 is SQIVND (reference sequence). CDR3 length: 13 residues. The V end lost 6 bases, the J end lost 2 bases, and 10 bases lay between the germline ends. Written as DNA, the CDR3 is TGTGCCAGTAGCCCCCGGCCCAACTATGGCTACACCTTC. Its translation is CASSPRPNYGYTF.

This clonotype is categorized as medium-sized. The V and J genes are TRBV19 and TRBJ2-5, with D perhaps matching TRBD2 (6 bases). Looked up from germline, CDR1 is LNHDA and CDR2 is SQIVND (reference sequence). The germline V and J ends were trimmed by 7 bases and 4 bases, with 10 bases remaining between them. This CDR3 has 12 residues. For the CDR3, the DNA is TGTGCCAGTAATGGGGGAGGAGAGACCCAGTACTTC. Encoded protein: CASNGGGETQYF.

The chain uses TRBV5-3 and TRBJ2-7; the D gene is possibly TRBD2 (7 bases). TRBV5-3 is an ORF; its function is uncertain. The CDR3 contains 15 residues. The V and J ends lost 1 base and 6 bases respectively, with 17 bases between them. The CDR3 DNA is TGTGCCAGAAGCTTGTTCCTCGGGGGGCCCTCCGAGCAGTACTTC. Its translation is CARSLFLGGPSEQYF.